This T cell receptor (beta chain) was documented in a study of tumor-infiltrating lymphocytes in primary liver carcinoma (dated by TCRdb to 2015 to 2018). About the study as a whole: The five patients, three men and two women aged 30 to 69 years, had hepatocellular carcinoma (four) or combined HCC and intrahepatic cholangiocarcinoma (one). The tumors of the five patients were staged as T1-T3 N0M0, with maximum diameters ranging from roughly 4.2 to 10 cm. Each sample produced about 3.5 to 7.13 million productive TCRbeta reads, and read depth showed no significant difference between tissue types. TCRbeta repertoire sequencing, expression microarrays and whole-exome sequencing were combined in the study across five regions of each liver tumor, with adjacent normal tissue and blood also included. A total of 35 specimens from 5 patients, comprising about 25 tumor regions, 5 adjacent noncancerous liver tissues and 5 peripheral blood samples, were covered by TCRbeta repertoire sequencing. To link TCRbeta repertoire diversity to the local molecular phenotype, the 20 to 25 tumor region samples were profiled with Agilent mRNA microarrays. High reproducibility was observed for the technical replicate repertoires, with mean shared-clone rates about 0.89 and correlation coefficients above 0.95. Study-level results and caveats: With just a few patients in the study, the authors point out that the findings should be validated in a larger study. Consistent with antigen-driven expansion, pairs of tumor regions showed higher repertoire overlap (mean roughly 35%) than either tumor-adjacent pairs (approximately 17%) or tumor-blood pairs (roughly 15%). Just about 7.5-24% of top clones turned up in all five regions of a tumor, which suggests spatial heterogeneity among tumor-infiltrating T cells. Because sequencing covered only the TCR beta chain and unpaired alpha chains were not captured, true repertoire diversity is likely underestimated. The top 250 clones made up a significantly larger repertoire fraction in tumors than in blood (p = 0.039). Because the samples were bulk and unsorted, CD4+ and CD8+ T cell repertoires could not be compared.

In its sample, this clonotype was seen a few times. Its specific antigen is unknown. No qualities accompany the bases; no much larger clone lies one base away. Without any cell sorting, total RNA and DNA were co-extracted from roughly 21-30 mg of bulk tissue using the AllPrep DNA/RNA mini kit. Between November 2015 and 2016, roughly five patients in China with histopathologically diagnosed primary liver carcinoma had surgical resection. Patients had chronic HBV infection and were treatment-naive at sampling. Five spatially separated regions were sampled from each tumor: the superior, inferior, left-lateral and right-lateral poles, plus the tumor centre. Histological examination found more than 75% viable tumor cells in every tumor sample. Fresh tumor and adjacent tissue pieces were bisected, with one half stored in RNAlater at -80 degrees C and the other half sent for histology. A constant-region primer and ProtoScript II reverse transcriptase were used to reverse-transcribe TCRbeta-specific cDNA from around 480 ng total RNA. Three nested multiplex PCR rounds, following a slightly modified ARM-PCR procedure, were used to build the TCRbeta libraries. Sample barcodes and Illumina adapters were attached in a final 25-cycle PCR using Deep VentR polymerase. Before sequencing, amplicons between 200 and 500 bp were purified from gel using a QIAquick gel extraction kit. TCRbeta amplicons were sequenced on an Illumina HiSeq 2500 with 250-bp paired-end reads. Processing in the source paper ran as follows. Trimmomatic v0.33 was used to quality-trim the reads, and FLASH v1.2.11 was used to merge paired reads so that full CDR3 sequences could be recovered. V, D and J germline segments were assigned to the rearranged TCRbeta sequences using MiGEC v1.2.1b. Clonotype statistics, along with Shannon-Wiener diversity indices, were calculated using VDJtools v1.0.0. To cut down on sampling bias, every analysis after diversity analysis relied on just the 250 most abundant clonotypes from each sample. TCRdb passed the public sequencing reads through fastp at Q25 and MiXCR, retaining productive beta sequences. Every CDR3 protein is listed once, alongside the most common genes and DNA of its rows. The V and J calls and clone size are TCRdb's, not the authors'. The sample records fewer than 90,000 distinct CDR3 sequences, 65% to 80% of which are singletons. Of the sample, around 19% falls within the top ten clones.

The sequence was collected from a man between 35 and 55 years old with primary liver carcinoma and hepatitis B virus infection. The sample taken for sequencing was liver tumor tissue from sampling region 1. The cell subset or site label, read with the paper, signifies: tumor region T1, superior pole.

For the CDR3, the sequence is CASSLWEWDSEQFF. The nucleotide sequence is TGTGCCAGCAGTCTCTGGGAGTGGGACAGTGAGCAGTTCTTC. The chain joins TRBV2 to TRBJ2-1, with 7 bases aligning to TRBD1. The germline V gene encodes CDR1 SNHLY and CDR2 FYNNEI. V is cut back by 5 bases and J by 9 bases, with 10 bases in the junction unmatched. The CDR3 goes from the cysteine to the phenylalanine over 14 residues. The read is trimmed to its CDR3 DNA, 42 bases read in frame from base 1.